The clone carrying this T cell receptor beta chain has ten or more counts. This specimen belongs to a study of tumor-infiltrating lymphocytes in oesophageal squamous cell carcinoma. One entry per CDR3 protein results from TCRdb running MiXCR on the PCR reads. Of 20,000 or so distinct CDR3 sequences listed, roughly 40% were seen once; the top ten hold about 39%. This sequence originates from a male donor with esophageal squamous cell carcinoma. The sequenced sample was esophageal tumor tissue.

CDR3 sequence: CASRTGPFENTIYF. Here the CDR3 DNA reads TGTGCCAGCAGGACAGGACCCTTTGAAAACACCATATATTTT. V and J are TRBV28 and TRBJ1-3, with a tentative D call TRBD1 (6 bases). Germline V lookup: CDR1 MDHEN, CDR2 SYDVKM. V was pared by 6 bases and J by 6 bases, with 15 bases between. CDR3 length: 14 residues.